What follows is one T cell receptor beta chain and its context. This sample was included in a study of shared clonotypes between healthy human individuals. CDR1 SGHDN and CDR2 FVKESK come from the germline V gene. Deletions cut 1 base from V and 0 bases from J, with 10 bases between. This CDR3 is 15 amino acids long. Profiling relied on immunoSEQ multiplex PCR, and the TCRdb table lists in-frame clones only, not all of them. The sample holds 2 million to 3 million clones; around nine tenths are singletons and the top ten take around 0.14%. The source is a man aged 18-30 years in good health. Sequencing was performed on naive CD4+ T cells sorted from blood. Sample subset: CD45RA+ positively selected. This sequence joins TRBV14 and TRBJ2-7, with a possible D match to TRBD1 (5 bases). The DNA of the CDR3 is TGTGCCAGCAGCCAAGGGGGCACAGCCTCCTACGAGCAGTACTTC. As protein: CASSQGGTASYEQYF.